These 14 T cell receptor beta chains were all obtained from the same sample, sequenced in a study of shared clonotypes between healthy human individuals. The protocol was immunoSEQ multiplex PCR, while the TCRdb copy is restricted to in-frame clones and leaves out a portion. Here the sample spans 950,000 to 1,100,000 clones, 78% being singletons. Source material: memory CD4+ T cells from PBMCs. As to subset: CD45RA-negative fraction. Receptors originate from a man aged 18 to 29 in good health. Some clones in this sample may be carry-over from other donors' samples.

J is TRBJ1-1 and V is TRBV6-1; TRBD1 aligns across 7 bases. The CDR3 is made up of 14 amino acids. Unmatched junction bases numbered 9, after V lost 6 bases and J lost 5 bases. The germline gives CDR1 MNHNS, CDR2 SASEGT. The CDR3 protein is CASRPTGVWTEAFF. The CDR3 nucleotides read TGTGCCAGCAGGCCCACAGGGGTATGGACTGAAGCTTTCTTT.

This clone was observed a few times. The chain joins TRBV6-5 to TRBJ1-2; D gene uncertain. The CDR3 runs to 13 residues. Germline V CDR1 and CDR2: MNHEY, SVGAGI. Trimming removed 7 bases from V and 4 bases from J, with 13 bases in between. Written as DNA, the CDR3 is TGTGCCAGCATCGCCAGGATACTCTATGGCTACACCTTC. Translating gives CASIARILYGYTF.

CDR3 coding DNA: TGTGCCAGCGGAGGGGGCAAGAGCTCCTACAATGAGCAGTTCTTC. Translating it yields CASGGGKSSYNEQFF. The chain has TRBV2 and TRBJ2-1, with D maybe TRBD1 (7 bases). This CDR3 comprises 15 residues. The V gene lost 8 bases and the J gene lost 0 bases, with 14 bases spanning the gap. Germline lookup yields CDR1 SNHLY and CDR2 FYNNEI.

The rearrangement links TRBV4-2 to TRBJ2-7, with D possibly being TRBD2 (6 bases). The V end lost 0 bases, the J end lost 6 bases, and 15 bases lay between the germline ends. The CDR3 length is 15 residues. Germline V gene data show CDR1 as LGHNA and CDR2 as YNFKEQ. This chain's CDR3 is CASSQEATSWFEQYF. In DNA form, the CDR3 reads TGTGCCAGCAGCCAAGAGGCGACTAGTTGGTTCGAGCAGTACTTC.

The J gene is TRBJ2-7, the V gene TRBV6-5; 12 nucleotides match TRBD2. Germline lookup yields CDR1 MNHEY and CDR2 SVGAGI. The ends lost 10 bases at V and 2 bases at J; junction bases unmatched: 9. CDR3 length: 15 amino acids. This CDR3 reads CATKTSGSPAYEQYF. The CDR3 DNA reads TGTGCCACCAAGACTAGCGGGAGTCCTGCCTACGAGCAGTACTTC.

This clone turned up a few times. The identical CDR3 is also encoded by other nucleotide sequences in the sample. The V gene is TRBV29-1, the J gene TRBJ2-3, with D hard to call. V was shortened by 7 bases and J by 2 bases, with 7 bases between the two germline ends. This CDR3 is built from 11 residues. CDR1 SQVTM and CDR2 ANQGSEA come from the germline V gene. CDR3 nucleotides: TGCAGCGCCGGGCCCACAGATACGCAGTATTTT. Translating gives CSAGPTDTQYF.

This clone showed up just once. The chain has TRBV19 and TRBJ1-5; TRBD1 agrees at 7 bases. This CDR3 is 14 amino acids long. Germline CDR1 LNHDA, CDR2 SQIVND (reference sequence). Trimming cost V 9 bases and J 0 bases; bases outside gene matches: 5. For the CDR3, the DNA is TGTGCCAGCCTTGACAGGGCTAGCAATCAGCCCCAGCATTTT. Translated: CASLDRASNQPQHF.

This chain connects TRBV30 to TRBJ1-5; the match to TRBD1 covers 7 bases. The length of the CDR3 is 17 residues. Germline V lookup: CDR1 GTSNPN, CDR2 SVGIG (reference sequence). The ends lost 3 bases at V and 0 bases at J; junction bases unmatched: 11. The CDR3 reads CAWSREGALYSNQPQHF. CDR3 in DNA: TGTGCCTGGAGCCGCGAGGGGGCCCTTTATAGCAATCAGCCCCAGCATTTT.

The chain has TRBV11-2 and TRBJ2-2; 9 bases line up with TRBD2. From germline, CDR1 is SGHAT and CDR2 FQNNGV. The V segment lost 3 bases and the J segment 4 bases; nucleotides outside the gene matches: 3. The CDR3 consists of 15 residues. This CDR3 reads CASSLLLAGTGELFF. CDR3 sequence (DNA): TGTGCCAGCAGCTTGTTACTAGCGGGCACCGGGGAGCTGTTTTTT.

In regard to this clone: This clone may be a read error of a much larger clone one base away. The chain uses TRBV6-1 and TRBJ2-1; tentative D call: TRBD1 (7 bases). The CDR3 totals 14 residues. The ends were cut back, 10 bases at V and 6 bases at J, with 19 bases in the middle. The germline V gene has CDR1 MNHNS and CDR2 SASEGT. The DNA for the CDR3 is TGTGCCACGACGACCCACCAGGGGGGCAATGAGCAGTTCTTC. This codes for CATTTHQGGNEQFF.

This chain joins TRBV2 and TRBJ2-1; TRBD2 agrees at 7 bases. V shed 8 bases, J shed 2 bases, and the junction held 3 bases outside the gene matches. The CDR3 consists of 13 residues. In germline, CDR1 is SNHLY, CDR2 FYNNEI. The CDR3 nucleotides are TGTGCCAGCTGGGGGGGACCCTACAATGAGCAGTTCTTC. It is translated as CASWGGPYNEQFF.

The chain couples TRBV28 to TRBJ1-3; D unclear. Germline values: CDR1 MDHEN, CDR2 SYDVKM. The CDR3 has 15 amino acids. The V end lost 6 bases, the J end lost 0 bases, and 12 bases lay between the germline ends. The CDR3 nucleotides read TGTGCCAGCAGGACCGGGTCCAACTCTGGAAACACCATATATTTT. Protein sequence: CASRTGSNSGNTIYF.

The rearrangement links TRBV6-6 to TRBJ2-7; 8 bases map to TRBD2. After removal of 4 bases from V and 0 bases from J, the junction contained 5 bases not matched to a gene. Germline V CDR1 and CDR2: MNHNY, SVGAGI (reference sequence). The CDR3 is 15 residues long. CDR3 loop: CASSFQLAGSYEQYF. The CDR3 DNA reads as TGTGCCAGCAGTTTCCAGCTAGCGGGCTCCTACGAGCAGTACTTC.

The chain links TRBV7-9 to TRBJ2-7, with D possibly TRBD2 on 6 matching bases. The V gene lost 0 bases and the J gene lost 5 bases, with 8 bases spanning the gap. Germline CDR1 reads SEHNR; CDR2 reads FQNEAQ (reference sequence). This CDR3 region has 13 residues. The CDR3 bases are TGTGCCAGCAGCTTAGCGGAGGGGCACGAGCAGTACTTC. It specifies CASSLAEGHEQYF. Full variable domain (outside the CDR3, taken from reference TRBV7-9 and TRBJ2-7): DTGVSQNPRHKITKRGQNVTFRCDPISEHNRLYWYRQTLGQGPEFLTYFQNEAQLEKSRLLSDRFSAERPKGSFSTLEIQRTEQGDSAMYLCASSLAEGHEQYFGPGTRLTVT.